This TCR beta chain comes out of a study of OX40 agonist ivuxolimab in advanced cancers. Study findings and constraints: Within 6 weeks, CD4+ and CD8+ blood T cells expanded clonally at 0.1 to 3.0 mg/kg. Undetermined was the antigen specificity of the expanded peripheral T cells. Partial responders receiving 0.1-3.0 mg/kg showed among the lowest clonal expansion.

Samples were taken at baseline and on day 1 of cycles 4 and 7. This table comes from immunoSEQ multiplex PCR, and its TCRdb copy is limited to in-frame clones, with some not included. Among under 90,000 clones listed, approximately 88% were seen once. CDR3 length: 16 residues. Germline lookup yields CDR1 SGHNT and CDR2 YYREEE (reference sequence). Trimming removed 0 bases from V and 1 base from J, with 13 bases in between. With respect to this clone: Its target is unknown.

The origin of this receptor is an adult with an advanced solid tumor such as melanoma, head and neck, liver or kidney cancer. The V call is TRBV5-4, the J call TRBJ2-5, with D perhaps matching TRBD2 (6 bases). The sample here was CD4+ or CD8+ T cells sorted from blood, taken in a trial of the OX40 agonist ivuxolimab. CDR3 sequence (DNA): TGTGCCAGCAGCTTGGGGGCGGGAAGGGGCCAAGAGACCCAGTACTTC. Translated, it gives CASSLGAGRGQETQYF.